A single sample gave rise to the 15 T cell receptor beta chains below, sequenced in a study of T-cell memory formation after mild COVID-19 (dated by TCRdb to the early 2020s). Libraries were built with 5' RACE. Sequencing used an Illumina NovaSeq 6000. TCRdb passed the public sequencing reads through fastp at Q25 and MiXCR, retaining productive beta sequences. Records with the same CDR3 protein are collapsed into one entry carrying the most frequent genes and DNA. For this sample there are 300,000 to 350,000 distinct CDR3 sequences; approximately 15% appear just once. The ten largest clonotypes hold 21% of the sample. Sequenced: PBMCs or a T cell subset sorted from them (not recorded which). All receptors come from a man between 18 and 29 years old who had mild COVID-19 (a few samples of this study predate the infection). The sample titles of this study are shuffled in the database, so cell type and time point are left out; the donor was told from shared clones.

This clonotype appeared a few times. The V gene is TRBV7-3, the J gene TRBJ1-1; 8 bases match TRBD1. The CDR3 extends over 15 amino acids. CDR1 SGHTA and CDR2 FQGTGA come from the germline V gene. V lost 5 bases to trimming and J lost 1 base; unmatched junction nucleotides: 6. The CDR3 nucleotides read TGTGCCAGCAGCGCTACAGGGGGGGCGAACACTGAAGCTTTCTTT. Translation gives CASSATGGANTEAFF.

The sample holds a few counts of this clonotype. This chain uses TRBV10-3 with TRBJ1-1; 8 bases map to TRBD1. CDR1 is ENHRY and CDR2 is SYGVKD in the germline V gene. The CDR3 has 14 amino acids. J lost 10 bases, V lost 4 bases, and 11 bases had no gene match. The CDR3 here is CAISVGQGNRAAFF. The CDR3 DNA follows: TGTGCCATCAGTGTAGGACAGGGAAACCGGGCAGCTTTCTTT.

This clonotype was seen more than once but under ten times. The chain has TRBV7-6 and TRBJ2-1, with D hard to call. This CDR3 has 16 residues. Between the trimmed V and J ends, which lost 3 bases and 1 base, there was a span of 13 bases. Germline V gene lookup returns CDR1 SGHVS and CDR2 FNYEAQ. The CDR3 coding sequence is TGTGCCAGCAGCTTTAACAGCTTTCGGTCCTACAATGAGCAGTTCTTC. This gives the protein CASSFNSFRSYNEQFF. The variable domain in full, completed from reference TRBV7-6 and TRBJ2-1, reads GAGVSQSPRYKVTKRGQDVALRCDPISGHVSLYWYRQALGQGPEFLTYFNYEAQQDKSGLPNDRFSAERPEGSISTLTIQRTEQRDSAMYRCASSFNSFRSYNEQFFGPGTRLTVL.

This clonotype was detected only a few times. The rearrangement joins TRBV29-1 to TRBJ2-1, with 12 bases lining up with TRBD2. CDR1 and CDR2 (germline): SQVTM, ANQGSEA. The CDR3 runs 12 residues. V lost 8 bases and J lost 8; bases outside the gene matches: 4. CDR3 residues: CSTLAGGDEQFF. CDR3 DNA: TGCAGCACACTAGCGGGAGGCGATGAGCAGTTCTTC.

This clonotype was seen only a few times. The chain employs TRBV29-1 and TRBJ2-7; no clear D gene. V lost 4 bases, J lost 1 base, and 8 bases lay in between. Per the germline V gene, CDR1 is SQVTM and CDR2 is ANQGSEA. This CDR3 contains 12 residues. CDR3 sequence (DNA): TGCAGCGTTGGACAAGGGTCCTACGAGCAGTACTTC. It translates to CSVGQGSYEQYF.

In nucleotides, the CDR3 is TGCAGTGCTAGGACCGGGACAGGGCACACTGAAGCTTTCTTT. Translated, it gives CSARTGTGHTEAFF. The chain links TRBV20-1 to TRBJ1-1; 9 nucleotides match TRBD1. The CDR3 length is 14 residues. The germline V gene encodes CDR1 DFQATT and CDR2 SNEGSKA (reference sequence). J lost 3 bases, V lost 3 bases, and 5 bases had no gene match.

This clonotype was counted ten times or more. CDR3 protein: CASREGVGASTDTQYF. In DNA form, the CDR3 reads TGCGCCAGCAGGGAGGGCGTCGGGGCTAGCACAGATACGCAGTATTTT. The chain has TRBV5-1 and TRBJ2-3, with a possible D match to TRBD2 (6 bases). Trimming pared 5 bases from V and 0 bases from J, leaving 16 bases between. The CDR3 extends over 16 amino acids. The germline gives CDR1 SGHRS, CDR2 YFSETQ.

V usage is TRBV2 and J usage is TRBJ2-7; 14 bases line up with TRBD2. The germline V gene has CDR1 SNHLY and CDR2 FYNNEI. V trimming: 6 bases; J trimming: 5 bases; junction bases outside the gene matches: 3. The CDR3 extends over 14 amino acids. The CDR3 loop reads CASRTSGGAHEQYF. Written as DNA, the CDR3 is TGTGCCAGCAGGACTAGCGGGGGGGCACACGAGCAGTACTTC. Using reference TRBV2 and TRBJ2-7 for the parts outside the CDR3, the full variable domain is EPEVTQTPSHQVTQMGQEVILRCVPISNHLYFYWYRQILGQKVEFLVSFYNNEISEKSEIFDDQFSVERPDGSNFTLKIRSTKLEDSAMYFCASRTSGGAHEQYFGPGTRLTVT.

J is TRBJ2-7 and V is TRBV5-4; TRBD1 might be the D (6 bases). The CDR3 is 15 amino acids. Per germline, CDR1 SGHNT and CDR2 YYREEE (reference sequence). Trimming stripped 2 bases from V and 0 bases from J, with 12 bases between. CDR3 loop: CASSLGRGNSYEQYF. The CDR3 DNA reads TGTGCCAGCAGCTTAGGCAGGGGAAACTCCTACGAGCAGTACTTC. Using reference TRBV5-4 and TRBJ2-7 for the parts outside the CDR3, the full variable domain is ETGVTQSPTHLIKTRGQQVTLRCSSQSGHNTVSWYQQALGQGPQFIFQYYREEENGRGNFPPRFSGLQFPNYSSELNVNALELDDSALYLCASSLGRGNSYEQYFGPGTRLTVT.

The table lists this clonotype with a few counts. The J gene is TRBJ2-4, the V gene TRBV5-1; no firm D call. V was pared by 0 bases and J by 0 bases, with 10 bases between. Germline V gene lookup returns CDR1 SGHRS and CDR2 YFSETQ. This CDR3 region has 16 residues. The CDR3 nucleotides are TGCGCCAGCAGCTTGGAGTCGTCCAGAGCCAAAAACATTCAGTACTTC. Amino acid sequence: CASSLESSRAKNIQYF.

This clonotype was detected many times. The V gene is TRBV2, the J gene TRBJ2-1, with a weak D call TRBD1 (6 bases). Trimming pared 11 bases from V and 9 bases from J, leaving 17 bases between. The CDR3 totals 12 residues. CDR1 is SNHLY, CDR2 FYNNEI, per germline. The CDR3 DNA reads as TGTGCCGGCCGGCCCCAGGGGCCTGAGCAGTTCTTC. It is translated as CAGRPQGPEQFF. Together with reference TRBV2 and TRBJ2-1, the CDR3 gives the full variable domain: EPEVTQTPSHQVTQMGQEVILRCVPISNHLYFYWYRQILGQKVEFLVSFYNNEISEKSEIFDDQFSVERPDGSNFTLKIRSTKLEDSAMYFCAGRPQGPEQFFGPGTRLTVL.

This clonotype came up a few times. This chain connects TRBV7-2 to TRBJ1-2; D might be TRBD1 (6 bases). V lost 5 bases and J 3 bases, leaving 16 bases between the germline ends. Per germline, CDR1 SGHTA and CDR2 FQGNSA. This CDR3 spans 15 amino acids. CDR3 in amino acids: CASSPIEGGYYGYTF. CDR3 coding DNA: TGTGCCAGCAGCCCCATCGAGGGGGGCTACTATGGCTACACCTTC.

The rearrangement uses TRBV4-3 and TRBJ2-7, with TRBD2 identical over 8 bases. Looked up from germline, CDR1 is LGHNA and CDR2 is YSLEER. The junction had 11 bases not matched to a gene; V was cut back by 0 bases and J by 4 bases. This CDR3 contains 17 residues. The CDR3 loop is CASSQDLIGGGDYEQYF. The DNA for the CDR3 is TGCGCCAGCAGCCAAGATCTTATCGGGGGGGGAGATTACGAGCAGTACTTC.

This chain joins TRBV9 and TRBJ1-3; D is unresolved. The CDR3 runs to 17 residues. The V gene lost 0 bases and the J gene lost 0 bases, with 13 bases spanning the gap. Germline V gene data show CDR1 as SGDLS and CDR2 as YYNGEE. The CDR3 is CASSVALGGSSGNTIYF. As DNA, the CDR3 is TGTGCCAGCAGCGTAGCACTAGGAGGGAGCTCTGGAAACACCATATATTTT.

This clonotype has only a few counts. This sequence joins TRBV7-9 and TRBJ2-2; the match to TRBD1 covers 9 bases. Trimming cost V 5 bases and J 6 bases; bases outside gene matches: 10. The germline CDR1 and CDR2 sequences are SEHNR and FQNEAQ (reference sequence). The CDR3 runs 16 residues. The CDR3 reads CASSNSGTGMAGELFF. DNA of the CDR3: TGTGCCAGCAGCAACTCCGGGACAGGGATGGCCGGGGAGCTGTTTTTT. Based on the CDR3 plus reference TRBV7-9 and TRBJ2-2, the full variable domain is DTGVSQNPRHKITKRGQNVTFRCDPISEHNRLYWYRQTLGQGPEFLTYFQNEAQLEKSRLLSDRFSAERPKGSFSTLEIQRTEQGDSAMYLCASSNSGTGMAGELFFGEGSRLTVL.